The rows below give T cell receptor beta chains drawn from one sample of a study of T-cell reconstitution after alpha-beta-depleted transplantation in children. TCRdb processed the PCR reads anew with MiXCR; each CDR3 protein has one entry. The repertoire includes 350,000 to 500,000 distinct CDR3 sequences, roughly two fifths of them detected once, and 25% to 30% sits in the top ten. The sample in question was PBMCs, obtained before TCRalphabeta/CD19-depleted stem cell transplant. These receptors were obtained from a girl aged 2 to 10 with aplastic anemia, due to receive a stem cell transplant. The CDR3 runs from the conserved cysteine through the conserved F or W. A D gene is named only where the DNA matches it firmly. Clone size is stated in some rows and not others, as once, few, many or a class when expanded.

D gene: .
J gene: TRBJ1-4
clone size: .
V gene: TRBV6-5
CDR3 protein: CASSYSGLIEKLFF
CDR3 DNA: TGTGCCAGCAGTTATTCGGGACTGATAGAAAAACTGTTTTTT

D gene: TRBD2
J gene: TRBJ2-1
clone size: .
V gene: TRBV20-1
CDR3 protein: CSATWTSGSAEQFF
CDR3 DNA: TGCAGTGCTACGTGGACTAGCGGGAGCGCTGAGCAGTTCTTC

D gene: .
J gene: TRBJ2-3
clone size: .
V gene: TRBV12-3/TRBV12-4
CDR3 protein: CAIRLPSTDTQYF
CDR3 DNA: TGTGCCATCCGACTACCGAGCACAGATACGCAGTATTTT

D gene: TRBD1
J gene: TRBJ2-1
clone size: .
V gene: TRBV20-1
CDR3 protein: CSASPGTGAAREQFF
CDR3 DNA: TGCAGTGCTAGCCCCGGGACAGGGGCCGCTCGTGAGCAGTTCTTC

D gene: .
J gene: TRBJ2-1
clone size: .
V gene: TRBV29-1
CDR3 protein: CSAQLAGYNEQFF
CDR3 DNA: TGCAGCGCTCAGTTAGCCGGCTACAATGAGCAGTTCTTC

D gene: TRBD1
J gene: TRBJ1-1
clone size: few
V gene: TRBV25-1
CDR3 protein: CASSKIGGGESAEAFF
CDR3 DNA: TGTGCCAGCAGTAAAATAGGAGGGGGCGAGAGTGCTGAAGCTTTCTTT

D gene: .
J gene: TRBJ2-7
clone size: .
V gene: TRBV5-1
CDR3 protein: CASSLGPSDGSNEQYF
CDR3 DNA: TGCGCCAGCAGCTTGGGTCCAAGCGATGGTTCCAACGAGCAGTACTTC

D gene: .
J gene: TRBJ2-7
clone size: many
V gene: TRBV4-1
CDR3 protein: CASSPGWAASYEQYF
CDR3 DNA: TGCGCCAGCAGCCCCGGATGGGCGGCTTCCTACGAGCAGTACTTC

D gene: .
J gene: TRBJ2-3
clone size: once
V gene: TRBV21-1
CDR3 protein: CASSRDSYTDTQYF
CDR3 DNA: TGTGCCAGCAGCAGGGACAGCTACACAGATACGCAGTATTTT

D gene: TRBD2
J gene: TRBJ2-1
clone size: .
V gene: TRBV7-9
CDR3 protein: CASSDSGGDGDEQFF
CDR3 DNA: TGTGCCAGCAGCGATAGCGGGGGGGACGGGGATGAGCAGTTCTTC

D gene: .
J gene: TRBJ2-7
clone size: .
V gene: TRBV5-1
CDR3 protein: CASSLGAGQEQYF
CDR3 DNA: TGCGCCAGCAGCTTGGGAGCGGGACAAGAGCAGTACTTC

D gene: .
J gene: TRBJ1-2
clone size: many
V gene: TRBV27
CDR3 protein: CASGSPAPYGYTF
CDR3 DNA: TGTGCCAGCGGGTCGCCCGCCCCCTATGGCTACACCTTC

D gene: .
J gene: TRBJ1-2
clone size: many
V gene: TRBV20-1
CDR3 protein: CSAPATQQYNYGYTF
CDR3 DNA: TGCAGTGCTCCCGCGACCCAACAATACAACTATGGCTACACCTTC